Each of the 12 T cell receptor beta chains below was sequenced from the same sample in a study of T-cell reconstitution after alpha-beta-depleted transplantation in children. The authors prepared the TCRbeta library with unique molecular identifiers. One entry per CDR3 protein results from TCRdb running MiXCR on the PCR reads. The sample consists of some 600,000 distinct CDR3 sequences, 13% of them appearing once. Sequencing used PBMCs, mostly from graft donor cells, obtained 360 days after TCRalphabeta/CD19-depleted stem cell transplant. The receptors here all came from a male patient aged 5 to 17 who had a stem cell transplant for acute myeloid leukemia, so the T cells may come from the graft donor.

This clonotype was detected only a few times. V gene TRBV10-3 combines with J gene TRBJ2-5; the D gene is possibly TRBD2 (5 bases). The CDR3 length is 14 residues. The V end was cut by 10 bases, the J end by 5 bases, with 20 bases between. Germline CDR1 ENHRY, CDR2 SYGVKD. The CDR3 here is CATGARVSGETQYF. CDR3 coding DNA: TGTGCCACCGGAGCGCGGGTATCTGGGGAGACCCAGTACTTC.

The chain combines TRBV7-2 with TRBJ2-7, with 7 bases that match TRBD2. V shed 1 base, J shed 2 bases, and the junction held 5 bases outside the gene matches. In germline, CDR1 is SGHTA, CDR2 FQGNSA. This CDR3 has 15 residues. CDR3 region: CASSLVRGSPYEQYF. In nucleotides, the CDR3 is TGTGCCAGCAGCTTAGTGCGGGGGTCCCCCTACGAGCAGTACTTC.

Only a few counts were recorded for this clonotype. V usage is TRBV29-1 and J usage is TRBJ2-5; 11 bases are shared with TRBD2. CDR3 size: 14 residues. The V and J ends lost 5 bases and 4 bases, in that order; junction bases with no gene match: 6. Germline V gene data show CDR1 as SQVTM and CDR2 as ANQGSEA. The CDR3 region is CSVPTSGTRETQYF. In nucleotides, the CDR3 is TGCAGCGTTCCGACTAGCGGGACACGAGAGACCCAGTACTTC.

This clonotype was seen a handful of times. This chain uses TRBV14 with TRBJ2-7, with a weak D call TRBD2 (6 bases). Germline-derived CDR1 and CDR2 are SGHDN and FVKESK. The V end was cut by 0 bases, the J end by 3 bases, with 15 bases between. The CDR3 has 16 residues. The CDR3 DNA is TGTGCCAGCAGCCAAGATATCGGAGGGTACTACTACGAGCAGTACTTC. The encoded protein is CASSQDIGGYYYEQYF.

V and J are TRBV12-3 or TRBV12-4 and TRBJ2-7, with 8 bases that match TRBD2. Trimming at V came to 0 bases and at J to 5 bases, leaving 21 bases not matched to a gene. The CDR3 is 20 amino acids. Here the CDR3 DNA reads TGTGCCAGCAGTTTAGCTCCCGGGGACACCTCGGGGACTAGTCTGCACGAGCAGTACTTC. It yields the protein CASSLAPGDTSGTSLHEQYF.

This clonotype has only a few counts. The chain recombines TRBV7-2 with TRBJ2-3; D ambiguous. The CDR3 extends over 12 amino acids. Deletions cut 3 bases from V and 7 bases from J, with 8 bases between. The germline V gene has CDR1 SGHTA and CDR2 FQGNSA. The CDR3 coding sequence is TGTGCCAGCAGCTTTGTAGGGTATACGCAGTATTTT. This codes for CASSFVGYTQYF.

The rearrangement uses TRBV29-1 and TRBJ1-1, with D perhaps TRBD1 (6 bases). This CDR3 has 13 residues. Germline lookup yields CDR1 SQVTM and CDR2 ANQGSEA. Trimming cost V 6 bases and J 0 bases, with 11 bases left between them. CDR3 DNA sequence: TGCAGCGTGCACGGACAGATGAACACTGAAGCTTTCTTT. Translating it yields CSVHGQMNTEAFF.

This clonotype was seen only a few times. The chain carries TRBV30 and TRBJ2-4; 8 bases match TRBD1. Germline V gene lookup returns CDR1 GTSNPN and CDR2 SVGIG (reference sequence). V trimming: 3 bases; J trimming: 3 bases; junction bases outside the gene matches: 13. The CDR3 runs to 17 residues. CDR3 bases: TGTGCCTGGAGCCCAGACAGGGGTCGGGTCGACAAAAACATTCAGTACTTC. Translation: CAWSPDRGRVDKNIQYF.

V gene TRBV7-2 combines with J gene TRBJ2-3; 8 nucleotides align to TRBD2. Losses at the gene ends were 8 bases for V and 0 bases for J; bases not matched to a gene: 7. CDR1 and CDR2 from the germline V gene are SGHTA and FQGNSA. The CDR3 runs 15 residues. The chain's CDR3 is CASRVAGWSTDTQYF. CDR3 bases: TGTGCCAGCCGGGTAGCGGGATGGAGCACAGATACGCAGTATTTT.

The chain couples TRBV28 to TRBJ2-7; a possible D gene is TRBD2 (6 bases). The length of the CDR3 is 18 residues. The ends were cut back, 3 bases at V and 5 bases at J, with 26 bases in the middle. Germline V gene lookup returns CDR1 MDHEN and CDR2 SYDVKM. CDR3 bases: TGTGCCAGCAGTTTCCCCTTGACTACCGGGACTGCGAGCCACGAGCAGTACTTC. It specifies CASSFPLTTGTASHEQYF.

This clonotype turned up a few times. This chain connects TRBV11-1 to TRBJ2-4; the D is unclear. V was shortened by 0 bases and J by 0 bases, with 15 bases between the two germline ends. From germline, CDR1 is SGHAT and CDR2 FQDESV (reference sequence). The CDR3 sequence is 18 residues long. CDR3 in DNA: TGTGCCAGCAGCTTAGCGGAAGGTTTGGTGCTAGCCAAAAACATTCAGTACTTC. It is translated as CASSLAEGLVLAKNIQYF. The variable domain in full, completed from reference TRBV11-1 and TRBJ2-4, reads EAEVAQSPRYKITEKSQAVAFWCDPISGHATLYWYRQILGQGPELLVQFQDESVVDDSQLPKDRFSAERLKGVDSTLKIQPAELGDSAMYLCASSLAEGLVLAKNIQYFGAGTRLSVL.

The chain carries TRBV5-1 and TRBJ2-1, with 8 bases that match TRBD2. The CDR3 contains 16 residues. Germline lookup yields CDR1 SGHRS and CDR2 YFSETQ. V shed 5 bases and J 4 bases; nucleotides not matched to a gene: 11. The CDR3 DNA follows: TGCGCCAGCAGTCCGGTAGCGGGAATTGGTTACAATGAGCAGTTCTTC. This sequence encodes CASSPVAGIGYNEQFF.